The source of this T cell receptor beta chain is a study of vaccination and CD4 T cells after COVID-19. The overall study: Median draw time for post-COVID samples was 85 to 120 days post-diagnosis (range 35 to 161). Post-vaccination samples were procured at a median of approximately 70 days following dose two (range 14 to 241).

With V trimmed by 6 bases and J by 1 base, 4 bases remained unmatched. The CDR3 contains 15 residues. Germline CDR1 is DFQATT and CDR2 is SNEGSKA (reference sequence). Scientists ran DNA taken from cultured CD4+ T cells through the Oncomine TCR Beta short-read assay for sequencing. TCRdb reanalysed the PCR reads using MiXCR and keeps one entry per CDR3 protein. The sample consists of thousands of distinct CDR3 sequences, 34% of them appearing once. The treatment is: roughly 10-day PBMC culture with coronavirus spike peptide pools or control peptides (ViraFEST assay). Via ViraFEST, peptide pools expanded antigen-specific T cells before TCR sequencing. This clonotype was picked up a small number of times. The target antigen is unknown.

This sample comprised CD4+ T cells from blood, cultured in vitro, obtained after SARS-CoV-2 vaccination. The J gene is TRBJ2-3, the V gene TRBV20-1; the match to TRBD2 covers 13 bases. The TCR originated in a human donor who had recovered from COVID-19. CDR3: CSARLAGGGTDTQYF. For the CDR3, the DNA is TGCAGTGCCCGACTAGCGGGAGGTGGCACAGATACGCAGTATTTT.